This T cell receptor (beta chain) was recovered during a study of early T cells in non-severe SARS-CoV-2 infection. At the level of the study: The input, bulk RNA from unsorted whole blood, was sequenced, and chains were unpaired. Study findings and constraints: Anti-spike CD8 specificities were favored by VDJdb matching, whose results missed private and CD4 specificities.

Individual cDNA molecules each received unique molecular identifiers attached to them. TCRdb analysed the 5' RACE reads with MiXCR anew, one entry per CDR3 protein. The sample has about 70,000 distinct CDR3 sequences, around 13% seen once. With respect to this clonotype: Its target is unknown.

This clonotype was sampled from an adult who was a healthcare worker with PCR-confirmed SARS-CoV-2 infection or an uninfected control (not recorded which). The starting material was whole blood, obtained at baseline.

In DNA form, the CDR3 reads TGCGCCAGCAGCATTGACAGGGGTGTGTGCTACTTC. Protein product: CASSIDRGVCYF. This chain joins TRBV5-1 and TRBJ2-7; the match to TRBD1 covers 8 bases. Per the germline V gene, CDR1 is SGHRS and CDR2 is YFSETQ. The CDR3 spans 12 residues. After removal of 4 bases from V and 13 bases from J, the junction contained 10 bases not matched to a gene.